These T cell receptor beta chains were read from a single sample in a study of T cell responses to AZD1222 COVID-19 vaccine. Sequencing used immunoSEQ multiplex PCR; TCRdb keeps in-frame clones, though not all of them. Of 100,000 to 150,000 clones in the sample, approximately 88% were seen once. Specimen: peripheral blood, collected on day 0 of AZD1222 vaccination. The receptor set was obtained from an adult in good health. The CDR3 runs from the conserved cysteine through the conserved F or W.

>TRBV7-3|TRBJ2-5
CASSSSGGNQETQYF
>TRBV11-2|TRBJ1-1
CASSLASGTTEAFF
>TRBV7-9|TRBJ1-2
CASSRGGTLNYGYTF
>TRBV15|TRBJ1-2
CATSREEGDGYTF
>TRBV28|TRBJ1-2
CASGGRSYGYTF
>TRBV5-4|TRBJ2-2
CASSSTLNTGELFF
>TRBV11-2|TRBJ1-6
CASSFRQSINSPLHF
>TRBV27|TRBJ1-1
CASRPDRVSTEAFF
>TRBV5-1|TRBJ1-1
CASSPGGRATEAFF
>TRBV20-1|TRBJ1-6
CSASGVGGQGNSPLHF
>TRBV11-3|TRBJ2-7
CASSLSGLDEQYF
>TRBV27|TRBJ1-5
CASMSGHSNQPQHF
>TRBV15|TRBJ1-2
CATSRGTDYGYTF
>TRBV7-6|TRBJ2-7
CASSSGTGFGYEQYF
>TRBV20-1|TRBJ2-7
CSASQTSGGSHEQYF
>TRBV6-2/TRBV6-3|TRBJ2-7
CASSWGESQDYEQYF
>TRBV9|TRBJ1-1
CASSARTGWNTEAFF
>TRBV5-5|TRBJ1-5
CASSREYSNQPQHF
>TRBV3-1/TRBV3-2|TRBJ1-3
CASSRGRVSGNTIYF
>TRBV3-1/TRBV3-2|TRBJ2-2
CASSHPEDGTGELFF
>TRBV7-2|TRBJ2-5
CASSFYADRDGTQYF
>TRBV20-1|TRBJ2-1
CSARDMDEQFF
>TRBV28|TRBJ2-1
CASSSPGQGGHEQFF
>TRBV6-1|TRBJ2-3
CASSEGSTDTQYF
>TRBV6-5|TRBJ1-4
CASTRQGATNEKLFF
>TRBV11-3|TRBJ2-1
CASSLDETSLGEQFF
>TRBV28|TRBJ1-1
CASSLRQGATEAFF
>TRBV5-8|TRBJ2-1
CASSLAAYRGNEQFF
>TRBV18|TRBJ1-1
CASSPRTGDTMNTEAFF
>TRBV10-3|TRBJ2-3
CAISKPLTGLAGKADTQYF
>TRBV29-1|TRBJ2-7
CSVAAGHEQYF
>TRBV7-9|TRBJ2-5
CASSLPPKETQYF
>TRBV6-2/TRBV6-3|TRBJ2-3
CASSYWGQGTDTQYF
>TRBV14|TRBJ1-6
CASSHDRGTSPLHF
>TRBV29-1|TRBJ2-4
CSVGQNRNIQYF
>TRBV19|TRBJ2-2
CASSLAGIQGPGELFF
>TRBV2|TRBJ2-2
CASSLQGSTGELFF
>TRBV6-1|TRBJ1-5
CASSEARGLSNQPQHF
>TRBV5-3|TRBJ1-4
CARSLVGRRSTNEKLFF
>TRBV19|TRBJ2-7
CASSRVRRALNFYEQYF
>TRBV7-6|TRBJ1-1
CASSLADRDSEAFF
>TRBV7-8|TRBJ1-4
CASSLAQQNEKLFF
>TRBV5-1|TRBJ2-7
CASSLGTGLVYEQYF
>TRBV4-3|TRBJ2-7
CASSPGSSTYEQYF
>TRBV6-7|-
CASSCPGTEGNCEQFF
>TRBV12-3/TRBV12-4|TRBJ1-2
CASRAGVEGYTF
>TRBV7-9|TRBJ1-6
CASSMGQGDAPLHF
>TRBV10-3|TRBJ1-2
CAISATVNYGYTF
>TRBV15|TRBJ2-1
CATTSGGATYNEQFF
>TRBV18|TRBJ2-5
CASSPGGRGLYETQYF
>TRBV7-6|TRBJ1-4
CASSLGAGFNEKLFF
>TRBV6-5|TRBJ2-3
CASSQGQGSTDTQYF
>TRBV18|TRBJ1-2
CASSLDQLSGYTF
>TRBV19|TRBJ2-3
CASSEQGTDTQYF
>TRBV5-4|TRBJ2-1
CASSLVLAGGGEQFF
>TRBV28|TRBJ1-2
CASRGNEAYGYTF
>TRBV24-1|TRBJ2-3
CATSSWAGGADTQYF